One and the same sample provided the 22 T cell receptor beta chains below, sequenced in a study of T cells after yellow fever vaccination (dated 2019 in TCRdb). Library method: 5' RACE. The sequencing machine was an Illumina HiSeq 2500. TCRdb reprocessing: public reads trimmed at Q25 with fastp, clones called with MiXCR, in-frame beta chains kept. For every CDR3 protein sequence, its rows merge into one entry that carries the most common genes and DNA. This sample has some 350,000 distinct CDR3 sequences in its table, and 6.2% of those were observed once. The ten largest clones capture 15% of the sample. The label giving this sample's treatment or condition can be read as: live attenuated yellow fever vaccine strain. The sequencing used PBMCs, collected 5 days after the yellow fever booster vaccination. The receptors derive from a man younger than 45 who received the YFV17D yellow fever vaccine.

In the case of this clonotype: A much bigger clone sits one base away, suggesting this may be a read error. The rearrangement uses TRBV9 and TRBJ2-1; D may be TRBD2 (6 bases). This CDR3 is built from 19 residues. Germline V CDR1 and CDR2: SGDLS, YYNGEE. The V and J ends lost 4 bases and 7 bases respectively, with 30 bases between them. CDR3 region: CASSWGSCGSRGGDNEQFF. In nucleotides, the CDR3 is TGTGCCAGCAGCTGGGGGTCTTGCGGTTCACGCGGCGGGGATAATGAGCAGTTCTTC.

This clonotype was found many times. This rearrangement joins TRBV7-2 to TRBJ2-1, with 9 nucleotides matching TRBD2. CDR1 SGHTA and CDR2 FQGNSA come from the germline V gene. The CDR3 consists of 15 residues. V was pared by 6 bases and J by 5 bases, with 8 bases of the junction left unmatched. CDR3 nucleotide sequence: TGTGCCAGCAGTTCAAGGGCGGGGGGGAACAATGAGCAGTTCTTC. This translates into CASSSRAGGNNEQFF.

This chain links TRBV27 with TRBJ2-2, with 9 bases lining up with TRBD1. The CDR3 sequence is 20 residues long. Germline trimming cut 6 bases from V and 6 bases from J; bases unmatched to any gene: 23. Germline CDR1 MNHEY, CDR2 SMNVEV (reference sequence). Here the CDR3 DNA reads TGTGCCAGCAGGCTTCGGGGGCTTGGACAGGGGCCGGAAACTGCCGGGGAGCTGTTTTTT. Its protein is CASRLRGLGQGPETAGELFF.

This clonotype was seen a few times. Written as DNA, the CDR3 is TGCAGTGCTAGTCTGTTTGGAGGGGAGCAGTTCTTC. Its protein is CSASLFGGEQFF. The chain carries TRBV20-1 and TRBJ2-1; the D gene is possibly TRBD2 (6 bases). This CDR3 is 12 amino acids long. Germline V gene lookup returns CDR1 DFQATT and CDR2 SNEGSKA (reference sequence). V was shortened by 3 bases and J by 10 bases, with 13 bases between the two germline ends.

This clonotype was recorded only once. Since a much larger clone is just one base distant, this may be a read error. The chain joins TRBV6-2 or TRBV6-3 to TRBJ2-7, with TRBD2 identical over 10 bases. The CDR3 contains 17 residues. V trimming: 7 bases; J trimming: 7 bases; junction bases outside the gene matches: 19. Germline V lookup: CDR1 MNHEY, CDR2 SVGEGT. CDR3 sequence: CASIPGLAWAILGEQYF. CDR3 bases: TGTGCCAGCATCCCGGGACTAGCGTGGGCTATCTTGGGGGAGCAGTACTTC.

The rearrangement joins TRBV7-3 to TRBJ2-5; D perhaps matches TRBD2 (5 bases). Germline values: CDR1 SGHTA, CDR2 FQGTGA. The CDR3 sequence is 15 residues long. Trimming stripped 5 bases from V and 0 bases from J, with 13 bases between. DNA for the CDR3: TGTGCCAGCAGCCTCCAGAGCGGCTACCAAGAGACCCAGTACTTC. This gives the protein CASSLQSGYQETQYF.

This clonotype was counted between two and nine times. The V call is TRBV28, the J call TRBJ2-7, with TRBD1 as a possible D gene (5 bases). CDR1 is MDHEN, CDR2 SYDVKM, per germline. CDR3 length: 13 amino acids. Between the trimmed V and J ends, which lost 7 bases and 2 bases, there was a span of 12 bases. The CDR3: CASNVRDTYEQYF. DNA for the CDR3: TGTGCCAGCAACGTCAGGGATACCTACGAGCAGTACTTC.

Ten or more counts support this clonotype. This sequence joins TRBV20-1 and TRBJ2-2; 9 bases align to TRBD2. Germline CDR1 DFQATT, CDR2 SNEGSKA (reference sequence). The CDR3 has 15 residues. The V and J ends lost 6 bases and 4 bases, in that order; junction bases with no gene match: 9. CDR3 sequence reads: CSAARGLAVTGELFF. The CDR3, as DNA: TGCAGTGCAGCCCGGGGACTAGCAGTCACCGGGGAGCTGTTTTTT.

This clonotype was observed many times. V gene TRBV12-3 or TRBV12-4 combines with J gene TRBJ2-7; tentatively, D is TRBD2 (6 bases). V gave up 5 bases and J gave up 5 bases, with 19 bases separating them. The CDR3 consists of 15 residues. The CDR3 spells CASSHGGVQTDEQYF. The CDR3, as DNA: TGTGCCAGCAGTCATGGAGGGGTACAGACGGACGAGCAGTACTTC.

This clonotype has just a few counts. CDR3 sequence: CASSLGGGNEYF. The CDR3 DNA sequence: TGTGCCAGCAGCTTAGGTGGGGGGAATGAGTACTTC. The chain links TRBV7-9 to TRBJ2-7; tentatively, D is TRBD2 (6 bases). The V end lost 1 base, the J end lost 11 bases, and 12 bases lay between the germline ends. Germline V gives CDR1 SEHNR, CDR2 FQNEAQ (reference sequence). The CDR3 length is 12 residues.

This clonotype was seen at least ten times. The CDR3 loop is CSARVVDGDTQYF. Here the CDR3 DNA reads TGCAGTGCTAGAGTGGTTGATGGAGATACGCAGTATTTT. V is TRBV20-1 and J is TRBJ2-3, with D hard to call. CDR1 is DFQATT, CDR2 SNEGSKA, per germline (reference sequence). CDR3 length equals 13 residues. V was pared by 1 base and J by 5 bases, with 10 bases between.

This clonotype appeared a few times. CDR3 nucleotides: TGTGCCAGCAGTGCGTCAGACACCTTTAATGAAAAACTGTTTTTT. This codes for CASSASDTFNEKLFF. The V gene is TRBV25-1, the J gene TRBJ1-4, with D unresolved. Germline loops: CDR1 MGHDK, CDR2 SYGVNS. Deletions cut 4 bases from V and 4 bases from J, with 13 bases between. The length of the CDR3 is 15 residues.

This clonotype was seen more than once but under ten times. This chain links TRBV19 with TRBJ2-1, with 12 bases that match TRBD2. Trimming cost V 8 bases and J 6 bases; bases outside gene matches: 8. The CDR3 consists of 15 residues. Per the germline V gene, CDR1 is LNHDA and CDR2 is SQIVND (reference sequence). The CDR3 DNA reads as TGTGCCAGTGGCCCCCTAGCGGGAGGGTCCAATGAGCAGTTCTTC. Residues: CASGPLAGGSNEQFF.

The CDR3 reads CASIDSGSADTQYF. The DNA of the CDR3 is TGTGCCAGCATTGACTCAGGGTCTGCAGATACGCAGTATTTT. J is TRBJ2-3 and V is TRBV28, with D tentatively TRBD1 (5 bases). The germline V gene has CDR1 MDHEN and CDR2 SYDVKM. The germline V and J ends were trimmed by 7 bases and 4 bases, with 15 bases remaining between them. The length of the CDR3 is 14 residues.

In this sample, this clonotype turned up a few times. CDR3 sequence: CASSISGTSGTLGEQYF. The CDR3 region has the DNA TGTGCCAGTAGTATCTCCGGGACTAGCGGGACCCTCGGAGAGCAGTACTTC. The chain links TRBV19 to TRBJ2-7; the match to TRBD2 covers 13 bases. The germline V gene has CDR1 LNHDA and CDR2 SQIVND (reference sequence). This CDR3 is 17 amino acids long. V dropped 3 bases and J dropped 7; count of bases not matched to a gene: 12.

This clonotype has a count of ten or more. The CDR3 DNA sequence: TGTGCCAGCAGCAAAAGGGGCGGAACAGCCTACGAGCAGTACTTC. As protein: CASSKRGGTAYEQYF. The chain couples TRBV21-1 to TRBJ2-7; the D call TRBD1 from the table was never checked on the DNA. TRBV21-1 is a listed pseudogene. The length of the CDR3 is 15 residues.

Ten or more counts support this clonotype. This sequence joins TRBV24-1 and TRBJ2-5; 14 nucleotides agree with TRBD2. The CDR3 loop spans 15 amino acids. Germline V CDR1 and CDR2: KGHDR, SFDVKD. Trimming at V came to 9 bases and at J to 5 bases, leaving 7 bases not matched to a gene. The CDR3 is CATAGTSGSRETQYF. CDR3 coding DNA: TGTGCCACCGCCGGGACTAGCGGGAGTCGGGAGACCCAGTACTTC.

As for this clonotype: A read error may explain this, as a much larger clone is one base away. This chain uses TRBV6-5 with TRBJ2-3; D is ambiguous. The CDR3 has 9 residues. Germline V gene lookup returns CDR1 MNHEY and CDR2 SVGAGI. The CDR3 bases are TGTGGCAGACGCGATACGCAGTATTTT. It codes for CGRRDTQYF.

This clonotype was detected many times. The CDR3 spells CASRGLASHEQYF. For the CDR3, the DNA is TGTGCCAGCAGGGGACTAGCGTCCCACGAGCAGTACTTC. This chain joins TRBV6-6 and TRBJ2-7, with 10 bases fitting TRBD2. V gave up 6 bases and J gave up 5 bases; unmatched junction bases: 4. The germline V gene encodes CDR1 MNHNY and CDR2 SVGAGI (reference sequence). The CDR3 loop spans 13 amino acids.

The chain combines TRBV10-2 with TRBJ2-1; 13 bases line up with TRBD2. The V gene's germline CDR1 is WSHSY and CDR2 SAAADI. The trim removed 8 bases at V and 8 bases at J, leaving 9 bases unmatched. CDR3 length equals 15 residues. The CDR3, as DNA: TGCGCCAGCTCCTGGGCACTAGCGGGAGGGGATGAGCAGTTCTTC. This gives the protein CASSWALAGGDEQFF.

The chain uses TRBV28 and TRBJ2-7, with D perhaps matching TRBD2 (6 bases). Germline CDR1 reads MDHEN; CDR2 reads SYDVKM. This CDR3 is built from 14 residues. Trimming removed 6 bases from V and 2 bases from J, with 14 bases in between. CDR3 coding DNA: TGTGCCAGCAGGAGAGAGGGGAGGACCTACGAGCAGTACTTC. Its translation: CASRREGRTYEQYF.

This clonotype was found many times. The chain is built from TRBV5-1 and TRBJ2-7, with TRBD2 matching over 8 bases. V dropped 5 bases and J dropped 6; count of bases not matched to a gene: 10. The CDR3 spans 14 residues. Per the germline V gene, CDR1 is SGHRS and CDR2 is YFSETQ. CDR3 in amino acids: CASSSKAGVGEQYF. Written as DNA, the CDR3 is TGCGCCAGCAGTTCCAAAGCGGGAGTGGGCGAGCAGTACTTC.